This TCR beta chain appears in the sequencing data of a study of human T cells and chemical hapten exposure. Findings and caveats of the study: Those TCRs sitting above 1 in 1000 frequency stayed the same with DPC sensitization.

One entry per CDR3 protein results from TCRdb running MiXCR on the RACE reads. This table has tens of thousands of distinct CDR3 sequences, over 6% appearing once. This clonotype was seen many times. As yet, its antigen is unknown. The time point was: patch test 1, 2 weeks after DPC sensitization. Treatment given: therapeutic diphenylcyclopropenone sensitization with weekly scalp DPC. Germline V gives CDR1 KGHSH, CDR2 LQKENI. CDR3 length equals 13 residues. Trimming removed 4 bases at V and 4 bases at J, with 8 bases between. The sequencing here drew on whole blood, taken in connection with sensitization to the hapten diphenylcyclopropenone (DPC). This receptor was identified in a woman in her twenties or thirties with alopecia areata. Some clones in this sample may be carry-over from other donors' samples. The chain carries TRBV18 and TRBJ1-5; D is possibly TRBD1 (5 bases). CDR3 region: CASSRDGNQPQHF. In DNA form, the CDR3 reads TGTGCCAGCTCACGGGACGGTAATCAGCCCCAGCATTTT.